A single sample gave rise to the 10 T cell receptor beta chains below, sequenced in a study of cytomegalovirus exposure and HLA in healthy donors. Primers included in the PCR were 60 Vbeta and 13 Jbeta primers. Clones were sequenced by immunoSEQ multiplex PCR, and TCRdb holds only the in-frame ones, with some missing. This table has 130,000 or so clones, 84% appearing once. Sequenced material: PBMCs. The receptors originated from a woman aged 18 to 35 in good health and CMV-seropositive.

A few counts support this clone. The rearrangement uses TRBV12-1 and TRBJ1-3. TRBV12-1 is deemed a pseudogene. CDR3 size: 10 residues. The CDR3 loop is CARRGNTIYF. In DNA form, the CDR3 reads TGTGCCAGGAGAGGGAACACCATATATTTT.

With regard to this clone: An end of the junction differs from the germline gene, which may be a read error. The J gene is TRBJ1-6, the V gene TRBV7-9, with 11 bases identical to TRBD1. The CDR3 has 16 amino acids. Germline CDR1 reads SEHNR; CDR2 reads FQNEAQ (reference sequence). In DNA form, the CDR3 reads TGTTCCAGCAGCCCCGGACAGGGGGCCAATAATTCACCCCTCCACTTT. It codes for CSSSPGQGANNSPLHF.

The chain uses TRBV6-6 and TRBJ2-1, with 7 bases lining up with TRBD1. The CDR3 contains 16 residues. The V and J ends lost 4 bases and 9 bases, in that order; junction bases with no gene match: 15. Looked up from germline, CDR1 is MNHNY and CDR2 is SVGAGI (reference sequence). For the CDR3, the DNA is TGTGCCAGCAGTTCCCAGACAGGGCCCCGGGCCAGTGAGCAGTTCTTC. Translating it yields CASSSQTGPRASEQFF.

The chain carries TRBV4-1 and TRBJ2-5; 9 bases are shared with TRBD1. V gave up 3 bases and J gave up 5 bases; unmatched junction bases: 4. Germline CDR1 reads MGHRA; CDR2 reads YSYEKL. The CDR3 consists of 14 residues. This CDR3 is CASSQGQGRETQYF. CDR3 coding DNA: TGCGCCAGCAGCCAGGGACAGGGCCGGGAGACCCAGTACTTC.

The chain links TRBV7-8 to TRBJ2-7; 8 bases line up with TRBD1. The germline gives CDR1 SGHVS, CDR2 FQNEAQ. The junction had 13 bases not matched to a gene; V was cut back by 11 bases and J by 4 bases. The CDR3 contains 14 residues. CDR3 sequence (DNA): TGTGCCGTGACAGGGGCTCTCCCCTCTTACGAGCAGTACTTC. This encodes CAVTGALPSYEQYF.

This chain uses TRBV25-1 with TRBJ2-6; 8 bases map to TRBD2. This CDR3 has 18 residues. The germline V gene has CDR1 MGHDK and CDR2 SYGVNS. V lost 8 bases and J lost 0; bases outside the gene matches: 12. The DNA of the CDR3 is TGTGCCAGCCTCGGGGGGGGATCATCAGACTCTGGGGCCAACGTCCTGACTTTC. Its translation: CASLGGGSSDSGANVLTF. The whole variable domain, remainder taken from reference TRBV25-1 and TRBJ2-6, is EADIYQTPRYLVIGTGKKITLECSQTMGHDKMYWYQQDPGMELHLIHYSYGVNSTEKGDLSSESTVSRIRTEHFPLTLESARPSHTSQYLCASLGGGSSDSGANVLTFGAGSRLTVL.

The chain couples TRBV15 to TRBJ1-6; D is undetermined. Looked up from germline, CDR1 is LNHNV and CDR2 is YYDKDF (reference sequence). V was cut by 3 bases and J by 5 bases, with 11 bases left in between. The CDR3 is made up of 15 amino acids. CDR3 residues: CATSSMAYDNSPLHF. DNA for the CDR3: TGTGCCACCAGCAGCATGGCATATGATAATTCACCCCTCCACTTT. Based on the CDR3 plus reference TRBV15 and TRBJ1-6, the full variable domain is DAMVIQNPRYQVTQFGKPVTLSCSQTLNHNVMYWYQQKSSQAPKLLFHYYDKDFNNEADTPDNFQSRRPNTSFCFLDIRSPGLGDTAMYLCATSSMAYDNSPLHFGNGTRLTVT.

V gene TRBV30 combines with J gene TRBJ1-1; D remains unclear. The CDR3 loop spans 15 amino acids. With 2 bases removed from V and 1 base from J, the gap between germline ends came to 14 bases. Germline V CDR1 and CDR2: GTSNPN, SVGIG (reference sequence). The CDR3 DNA is TGTGCCTGGAGTTCGGTGATCCTTGGGAACACTGAAGCTTTCTTT. The encoded protein is CAWSSVILGNTEAFF.

The chain combines TRBV5-1 with TRBJ2-3; D is perhaps TRBD1 (6 bases). Germline V gene data show CDR1 as SGHRS and CDR2 as YFSETQ. CDR3 length: 14 residues. Trimming stripped 2 bases from V and 2 bases from J, with 9 bases between. The DNA for the CDR3 is TGCGCCAGCAGCTTACGGACAGACACAGATACGCAGTATTTT. It yields the protein CASSLRTDTDTQYF.

The V and J genes are TRBV2 and TRBJ1-2; D is possibly TRBD1 (5 bases). The CDR3 totals 17 residues. V lost 8 bases, J lost 1 base, and 23 bases lay in between. Germline lookup yields CDR1 SNHLY and CDR2 FYNNEI. The CDR3 bases are TGTGCCAGCCCGACAGACACCCGGGGAGGCGATAACTATGGCTACACCTTC. It yields the protein CASPTDTRGGDNYGYTF.